This TCR beta chain was found in a study of blood T cells in healthy people across ages. To note about this clonotype: Its antigen remains unidentified.

Findings and limits, study-wide: More naive CD4+ cells and higher diversity marked long-lived donors relative to aged donors.

Alongside a J-beta primer mix, a sample-barcoded 5' primer served in a second PCR lasting roughly 7 to 12 cycles. All cDNA molecules were each tagged by a template-switch adaptor with 12 random nucleotides. TCRdb ran MiXCR on the 5' RACE reads and lists one entry per CDR3 protein. This sample has about 680,000 distinct CDR3 sequences, with around half found just once. Between the trimmed V and J ends, which lost 6 bases and 4 bases, there was a span of 7 bases. The CDR3 runs 11 residues. Germline lookup yields CDR1 SGHTA and CDR2 FQGNSA. The sequenced sample was blood. The receptor was derived from a woman aged 60 to 75 in good health. The chain employs TRBV7-2 and TRBJ2-7; the D is unclear. CDR3 sequence (DNA): TGTGCCAGCAGTACCGCTTACGAGCAGTACTTC. This gives the protein CASSTAYEQYF.